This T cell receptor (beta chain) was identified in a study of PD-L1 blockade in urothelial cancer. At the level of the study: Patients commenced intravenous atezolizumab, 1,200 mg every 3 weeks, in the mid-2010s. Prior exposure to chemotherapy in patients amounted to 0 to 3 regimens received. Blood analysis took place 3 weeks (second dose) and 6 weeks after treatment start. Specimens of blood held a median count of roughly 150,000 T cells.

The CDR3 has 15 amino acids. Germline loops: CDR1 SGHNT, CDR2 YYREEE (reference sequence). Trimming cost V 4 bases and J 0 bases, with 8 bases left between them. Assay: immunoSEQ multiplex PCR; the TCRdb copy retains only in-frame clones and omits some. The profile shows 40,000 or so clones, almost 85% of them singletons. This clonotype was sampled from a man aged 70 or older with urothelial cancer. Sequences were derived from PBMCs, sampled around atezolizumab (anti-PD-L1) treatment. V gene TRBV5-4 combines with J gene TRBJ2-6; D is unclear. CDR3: CASSLGSSGANVLTF. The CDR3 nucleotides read TGTGCCAGCAGCCTGGGTAGCTCTGGGGCCAACGTCCTGACTTTC.